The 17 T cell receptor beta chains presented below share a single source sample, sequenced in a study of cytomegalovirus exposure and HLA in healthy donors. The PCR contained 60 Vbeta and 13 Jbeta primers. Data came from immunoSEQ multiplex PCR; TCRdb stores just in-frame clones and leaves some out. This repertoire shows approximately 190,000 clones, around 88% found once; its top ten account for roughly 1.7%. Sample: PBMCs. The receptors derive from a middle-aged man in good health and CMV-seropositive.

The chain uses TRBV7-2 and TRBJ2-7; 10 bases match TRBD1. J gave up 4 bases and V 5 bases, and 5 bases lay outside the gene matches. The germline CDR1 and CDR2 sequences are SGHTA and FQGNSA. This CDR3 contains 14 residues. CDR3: CASSRTGQGYEQYF. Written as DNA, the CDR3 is TGTGCCAGCAGCCGTACGGGACAGGGGTACGAGCAGTACTTC. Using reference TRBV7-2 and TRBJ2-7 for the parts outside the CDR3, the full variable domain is GAGVSQSPSNKVTEKGKDVELRCDPISGHTALYWYRQSLGQGLEFLIYFQGNSAPDKSGLPSDRFSAERTGGSVSTLTIQRTQQEDSAVYLCASSRTGQGYEQYFGPGTRLTVT.

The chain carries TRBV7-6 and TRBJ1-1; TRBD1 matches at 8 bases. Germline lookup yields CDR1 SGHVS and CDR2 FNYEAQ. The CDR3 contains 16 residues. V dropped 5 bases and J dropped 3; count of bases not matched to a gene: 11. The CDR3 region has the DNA TGTGCCAGCAGCACCGCCAGGGGGCAGGCTGACACTGAAGCTTTCTTT. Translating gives CASSTARGQADTEAFF.

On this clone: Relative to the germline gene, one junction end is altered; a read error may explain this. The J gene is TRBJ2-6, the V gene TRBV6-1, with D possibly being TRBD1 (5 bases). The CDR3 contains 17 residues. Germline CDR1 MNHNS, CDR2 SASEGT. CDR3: CASSEAPHQIGANGLTF. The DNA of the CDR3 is TGTGCCAGCAGTGAAGCGCCCCACCAGATTGGGGCCAACGGCCTGACTTTC.

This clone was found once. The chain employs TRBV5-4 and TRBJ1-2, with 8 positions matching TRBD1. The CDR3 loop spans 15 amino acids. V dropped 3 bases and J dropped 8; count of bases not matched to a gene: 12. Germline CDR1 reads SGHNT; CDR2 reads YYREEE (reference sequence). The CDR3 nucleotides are TGTGCCAGCAGCTACTCCGACCAGGGGGCAAGAGGCTACACCTTC. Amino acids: CASSYSDQGARGYTF.

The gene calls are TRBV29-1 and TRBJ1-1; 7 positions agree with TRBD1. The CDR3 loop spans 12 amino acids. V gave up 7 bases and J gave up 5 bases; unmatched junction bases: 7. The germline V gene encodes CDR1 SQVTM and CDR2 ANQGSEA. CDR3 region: CSARQGRTEAFF. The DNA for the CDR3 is TGCAGCGCAAGACAGGGTCGGACTGAAGCTTTCTTT.

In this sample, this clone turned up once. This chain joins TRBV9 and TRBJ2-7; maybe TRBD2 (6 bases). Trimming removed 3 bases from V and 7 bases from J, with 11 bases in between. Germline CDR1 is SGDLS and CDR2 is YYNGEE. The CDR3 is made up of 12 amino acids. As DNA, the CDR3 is TGTGCCAGCAGCGAAAGACTAGGAGAGCAGTACTTC. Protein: CASSERLGEQYF.

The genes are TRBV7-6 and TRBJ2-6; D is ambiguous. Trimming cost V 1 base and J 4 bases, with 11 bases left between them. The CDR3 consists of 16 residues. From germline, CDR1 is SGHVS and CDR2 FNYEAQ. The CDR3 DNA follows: TGTGCCAGCAGCTTAGGAGGCCTCTCGGGGGCCAACGTCCTGACTTTC. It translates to CASSLGGLSGANVLTF.

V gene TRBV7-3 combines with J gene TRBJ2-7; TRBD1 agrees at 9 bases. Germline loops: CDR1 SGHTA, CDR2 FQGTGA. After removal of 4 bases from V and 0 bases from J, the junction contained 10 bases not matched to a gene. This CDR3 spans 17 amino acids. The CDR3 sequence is CASSSTGTGKGSYEQYF. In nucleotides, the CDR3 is TGTGCCAGCAGCTCAACCGGGACAGGGAAAGGCTCCTACGAGCAGTACTTC.

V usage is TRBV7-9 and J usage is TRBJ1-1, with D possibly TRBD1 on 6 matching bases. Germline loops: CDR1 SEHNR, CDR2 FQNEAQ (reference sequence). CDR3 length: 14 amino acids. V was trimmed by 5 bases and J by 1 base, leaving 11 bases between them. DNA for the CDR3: TGTGCCAGCAGCACAGGGACGCCGAACACTGAAGCTTTCTTT. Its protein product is CASSTGTPNTEAFF.

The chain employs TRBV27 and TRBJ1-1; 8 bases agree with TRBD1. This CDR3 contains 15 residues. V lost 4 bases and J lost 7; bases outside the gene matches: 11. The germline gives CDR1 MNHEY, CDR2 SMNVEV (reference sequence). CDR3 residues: CASSSIGTGAGEAFF. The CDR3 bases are TGTGCCAGCAGTTCAATCGGGACAGGCGCAGGTGAAGCTTTCTTT.

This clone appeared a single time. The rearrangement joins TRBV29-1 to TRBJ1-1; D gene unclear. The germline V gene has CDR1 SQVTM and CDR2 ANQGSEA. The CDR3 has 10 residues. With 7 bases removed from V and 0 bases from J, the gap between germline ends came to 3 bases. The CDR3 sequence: CSALNTEAFF. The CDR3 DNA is TGCAGCGCATTGAACACTGAAGCTTTCTTT.

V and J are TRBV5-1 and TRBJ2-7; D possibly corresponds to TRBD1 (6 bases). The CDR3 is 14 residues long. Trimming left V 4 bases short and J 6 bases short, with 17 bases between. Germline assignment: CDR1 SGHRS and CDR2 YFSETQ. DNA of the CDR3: TGCGCCAGCAGCCGTGGGGAACTAGGGGGCGAGCAGTACTTC. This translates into CASSRGELGGEQYF.

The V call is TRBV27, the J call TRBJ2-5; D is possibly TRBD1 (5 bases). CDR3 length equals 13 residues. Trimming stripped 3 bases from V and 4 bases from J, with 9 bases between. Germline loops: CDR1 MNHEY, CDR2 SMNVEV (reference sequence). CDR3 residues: CASSFSRVETQYF. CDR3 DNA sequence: TGTGCCAGCAGTTTCTCCAGGGTAGAGACCCAGTACTTC.

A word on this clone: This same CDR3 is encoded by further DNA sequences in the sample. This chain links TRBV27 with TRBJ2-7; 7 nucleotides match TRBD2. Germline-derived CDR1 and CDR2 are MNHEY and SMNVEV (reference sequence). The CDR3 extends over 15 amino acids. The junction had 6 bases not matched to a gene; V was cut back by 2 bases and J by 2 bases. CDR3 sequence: CASSLRWLAAYEQYF. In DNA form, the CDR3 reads TGTGCCAGCAGTTTAAGGTGGCTAGCGGCCTACGAGCAGTACTTC.

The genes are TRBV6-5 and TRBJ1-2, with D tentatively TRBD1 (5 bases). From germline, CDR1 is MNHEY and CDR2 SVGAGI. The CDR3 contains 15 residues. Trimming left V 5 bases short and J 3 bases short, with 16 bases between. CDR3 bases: TGTGCCAGCAGTGCTCACGACAGCAACTACTATGGCTACACCTTC. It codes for CASSAHDSNYYGYTF.

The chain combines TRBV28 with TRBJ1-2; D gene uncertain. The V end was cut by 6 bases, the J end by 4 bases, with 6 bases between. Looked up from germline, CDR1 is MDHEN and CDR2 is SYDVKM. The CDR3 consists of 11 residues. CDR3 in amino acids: CASSTIYGYTF. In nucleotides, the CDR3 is TGTGCCAGCAGCACAATCTATGGCTACACCTTC.

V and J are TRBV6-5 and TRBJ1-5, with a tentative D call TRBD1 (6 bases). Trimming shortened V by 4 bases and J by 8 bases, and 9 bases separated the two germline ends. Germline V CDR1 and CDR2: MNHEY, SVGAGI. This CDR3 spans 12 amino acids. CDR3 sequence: CASSFPGEPQHF. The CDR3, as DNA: TGTGCCAGCAGTTTCCCAGGGGAGCCCCAGCATTTT.